Below are 17 T cell receptor beta chains sequenced from a single sample in a study of vaccination and CD4 T cells after COVID-19. The antigens these receptors bind are not known. The treatment denotes: roughly nine-day PBMC culture with coronavirus spike peptide pools or control peptides (ViraFEST assay). Sequenced with the Oncomine TCR Beta short-read assay was DNA taken from cultured CD4+ T cells. From the PCR reads, TCRdb called clonotypes with MiXCR, one entry per CDR3 protein. The table lists under 20,000 distinct CDR3 sequences, around half of them singletons, with under 4.5% in the top ten. The specimen comprised CD4+ T cells from blood, cultured in vitro, sampled before SARS-CoV-2 vaccination. The origin of the receptors is a human donor who had recovered from COVID-19.

CDR3 sequence: CASSPPRQTISGNTIYF. DNA of the CDR3: TGTGCCAGCAGTCCCCCTCGCCAGACCATCTCTGGAAACACCATATATTTT. The rearrangement joins TRBV28 to TRBJ1-3; D unclear. The CDR3 sequence is 17 residues long. Trimming took off 5 bases at V and 0 bases at J, with 17 bases between the two ends. Germline V gene sequence: CDR1 MDHEN, CDR2 SYDVKM.

This chain uses TRBV7-2 with TRBJ2-1; maybe TRBD1 (7 bases). V was clipped by 6 bases and J by 7 bases, with 16 bases between them. CDR1 SGHTA and CDR2 FQGNSA come from the germline V gene. This CDR3 region has 14 residues. CDR3 nucleotide sequence: TGTGCCAGCAGGGGAACAGGGGCGGGGAATGAGCAGTTCTTC. It is translated as CASRGTGAGNEQFF. Full variable domain (remainder filled in from reference TRBV7-2 and TRBJ2-1): GAGVSQSPSNKVTEKGKDVELRCDPISGHTALYWYRQSLGQGLEFLIYFQGNSAPDKSGLPSDRFSAERTGGSVSTLTIQRTQQEDSAVYLCASRGTGAGNEQFFGPGTRLTVL.

The gene calls are TRBV20-1 and TRBJ1-2; 10 bases align to TRBD1. CDR1 and CDR2 from the germline V gene are DFQATT and SNEGSKA (reference sequence). The CDR3 runs to 17 residues. The V segment lost 5 bases and the J segment 4 bases; nucleotides outside the gene matches: 16. CDR3 bases: TGCAGTGCTCTTTCCTTCCAAACGACAGGGGGCAGCTATGGCTACACCTTC. This encodes CSALSFQTTGGSYGYTF.

This clonotype has only a few counts. The chain combines TRBV25-1 with TRBJ1-1; the D gene is possibly TRBD1 (5 bases). V dropped 4 bases and J dropped 1 base, with 7 bases sitting between them. This CDR3 contains 13 residues. The V gene's germline CDR1 is MGHDK and CDR2 SYGVNS. The CDR3 DNA sequence: TGTGCCAGCAGTGGACAGCAGAACACTGAAGCTTTCTTT. Translating it yields CASSGQQNTEAFF.

The chain is built from TRBV7-2 and TRBJ2-7; D may be TRBD1 or TRBD2 (5 bases each). Trimming took 2 bases from V and 2 from J, leaving 13 bases between them. CDR3 length: 15 amino acids. The germline gives CDR1 SGHTA, CDR2 FQGNSA. The DNA for the CDR3 is TGTGCCAGCAGCTTAACCTGGGACGGCGCCTACGAGCAGTACTTC. It encodes CASSLTWDGAYEQYF. The variable domain in full, completed from reference TRBV7-2 and TRBJ2-7, reads GAGVSQSPSNKVTEKGKDVELRCDPISGHTALYWYRQSLGQGLEFLIYFQGNSAPDKSGLPSDRFSAERTGGSVSTLTIQRTQQEDSAVYLCASSLTWDGAYEQYFGPGTRLTVT.

This chain connects TRBV6-4 to TRBJ2-3; D gene unclear. CDR3 length equals 13 residues. The germline CDR1 and CDR2 sequences are MRHNA and SNTAGT. Trimming removed 5 bases from V and 6 bases from J, with 12 bases in between. CDR3 nucleotide sequence: TGTGCCAGCAGTACCTTAGCCGGGGATACGCAGTATTTT. This codes for CASSTLAGDTQYF.

The CDR3: CSASEAGTRLVNEQFF. CDR3 nucleotides: TGCAGTGCTAGTGAGGCTGGGACTAGGTTGGTGAATGAGCAGTTCTTC. The rearrangement uses TRBV20-1 and TRBJ2-1, with TRBD2 matching over 8 bases. CDR1 is DFQATT, CDR2 SNEGSKA, per germline (reference sequence). The CDR3 has 16 residues. J gave up 7 bases and V 3 bases, and 14 bases lay outside the gene matches.

The V call is TRBV19, the J call TRBJ2-7; 9 nucleotides match TRBD1. In germline, CDR1 is LNHDA, CDR2 SQIVND (reference sequence). V trimming: 10 bases; J trimming: 5 bases; junction bases outside the gene matches: 3. The CDR3 runs 11 residues. CDR3 sequence reads: CATGTGHEQYF. The CDR3, as DNA: TGTGCCACCGGGACAGGGCACGAGCAGTACTTC.

For the CDR3, the DNA is TGCAGTGCTAAAGATGTTCGACACCTAGGTGAGCAGTTCTTC. It yields the protein CSAKDVRHLGEQFF. The chain employs TRBV20-1 and TRBJ2-1; no reliable D call. With 4 bases removed from V and 9 bases from J, the gap between germline ends came to 19 bases. The V gene's germline CDR1 is DFQATT and CDR2 SNEGSKA (reference sequence). The CDR3 spans 14 residues.

The V gene is TRBV20-1, the J gene TRBJ2-2; D possibly corresponds to TRBD1 (6 bases). The germline V gene encodes CDR1 DFQATT and CDR2 SNEGSKA (reference sequence). The CDR3 is 16 residues long. Trimming stripped 1 base from V and 1 base from J, with 13 bases between. The DNA of the CDR3 is TGCAGTGCTAGAGCCCCCGGACAGCGGAACACCGGGGAGCTGTTTTTT. Its translation is CSARAPGQRNTGELFF.

This clonotype came up a few times. The chain links TRBV20-1 to TRBJ1-2; a weak D match, TRBD1 (6 bases). Deletions cut 4 bases from V and 8 bases from J, with 20 bases between. Germline V gives CDR1 DFQATT, CDR2 SNEGSKA (reference sequence). The CDR3 covers 14 residues. CDR3 residues: CSATRQVRHEGYTF. Written as DNA, the CDR3 is TGCAGTGCTACCCGACAGGTTCGCCATGAGGGCTACACCTTC.

This CDR3 is CASSQSNRGGEQYF. The CDR3 region has the DNA TGTGCCAGCAGCCAATCGAACAGGGGCGGCGAGCAGTACTTC. V and J are TRBV7-7 and TRBJ2-7, with TRBD1 matching over 7 bases. The CDR3 loop spans 14 amino acids. V trimming: 5 bases; J trimming: 6 bases; junction bases outside the gene matches: 10. CDR1 is SSHAT, CDR2 FNYEAQ, per germline (reference sequence).

V gene TRBV6-1 combines with J gene TRBJ2-7; TRBD1 agrees at 9 bases. V was clipped by 4 bases and J by 5 bases; unmatched bases: 6. Germline CDR1 is MNHNS and CDR2 is SASEGT. This CDR3 is built from 14 residues. CDR3 sequence: CASSGGQGNHEQYF. The CDR3 region has the DNA TGTGCCAGCAGTGGTGGACAGGGGAACCACGAGCAGTACTTC.

The rearrangement uses TRBV10-3 and TRBJ1-2; D perhaps matches TRBD1 (5 bases). The V gene's germline CDR1 is ENHRY and CDR2 SYGVKD. CDR3 length equals 13 residues. Trimming left V 6 bases short and J 1 base short, with 9 bases between. This CDR3 is CAISGGSNYGYTF. CDR3 in DNA: TGTGCCATCAGCGGGGGAAGTAACTATGGCTACACCTTC.

This clonotype appeared a few times. The V and J genes are TRBV28 and TRBJ2-7; 11 nucleotides line up with TRBD2. V shed 7 bases, J shed 7 bases, and the junction held 6 bases outside the gene matches. CDR1 and CDR2 (germline): MDHEN, SYDVKM. The length of the CDR3 is 13 residues. CDR3 region: CASMTSGTGEQYF. Written as DNA, the CDR3 is TGTGCCAGCATGACTAGCGGGACGGGGGAGCAGTACTTC. Drawing the rest from reference TRBV28 and TRBJ2-7, the complete variable domain is DVKVTQSSRYLVKRTGEKVFLECVQDMDHENMFWYRQDPGLGLRLIYFSYDVKMKEKGDIPEGYSVSREKKERFSLILESASTNQTSMYLCASMTSGTGEQYFGPGTRLTVT.

The V gene is TRBV28, the J gene TRBJ2-7; 9 positions match TRBD1. This CDR3 contains 18 residues. Trimming at V came to 3 bases and at J to 1 base, leaving 13 bases not matched to a gene. The V gene's germline CDR1 is MDHEN and CDR2 SYDVKM. This chain's CDR3 is CASSFQGRIGQGSYEQYF. The CDR3 DNA sequence: TGTGCCAGCAGTTTTCAAGGCCGAATCGGACAGGGGTCCTACGAGCAGTACTTC.

This chain joins TRBV11-2 and TRBJ1-4, with 8 bases aligning to TRBD1. The length of the CDR3 is 16 residues. The V gene end was trimmed by 4 bases and the J gene end by 8 bases; junction bases not matched to a gene: 12. Per the germline V gene, CDR1 is SGHAT and CDR2 is FQNNGV. The chain's CDR3 is CASSSRPGGGGEKLFF. The CDR3 DNA is TGTGCCAGCAGCTCCCGACCAGGGGGCGGAGGCGAAAAACTGTTTTTT.